This is a list of T cell receptor beta chains from one sample in a study of T cells in narcolepsy. The data were produced by immunoSEQ multiplex PCR, yet TCRdb's version contains in-frame clones alone and is incomplete. Of roughly 20,000 clones in the sample, roughly four fifths were seen once. Sample: memory (CD45RA-) CD4+ T cells from blood. The origin of the receptors is a human donor in good health. Each CDR3 is given with its conserved first and last residue. The D gene is left open where the match is weak. Some rows have no size entry. The others give once, few or many, or a class for an expanded clone.

.,TRBV14,TRBJ2-1,TRBD2,TGTGCCAGCAGCCAAGGCCTAGCGGGGAACAATGAGCAGTTCTTC,CASSQGLAGNNEQFF
.,TRBV7-9,TRBJ2-7,.,TGTGCCAGCACCCCAACAACGACCTACGAGCAGTACTTC,CASTPTTTYEQYF
.,TRBV11-1,TRBJ1-6,.,TGTGCCAGCAGCTTCGGCTCCTATAATTCACCCCTCCACTTT,CASSFGSYNSPLHF
.,TRBV4-1,TRBJ2-3,.,TGCGCCAGCAGCCAGGAAGGACGGTCCCGCACAGATACGCAGTATTTT,CASSQEGRSRTDTQYF
.,TRBV7-2,TRBJ2-4,.,TGTGCCAGCAGCTTAGAGACTTACATTCAGTACTTC,CASSLETYIQYF
once,TRBV4-3,TRBJ1-5,.,TGCGCCAGCAGCCAAGATTACGGGCGGGTACGTCAGCCCCAGCATTTT,CASSQDYGRVRQPQHF
.,TRBV9,TRBJ2-1,TRBD2,TGTGCCAGCAGCCCCCTGGGACTATCCTACAATGAGCAGTTCTTC,CASSPLGLSYNEQFF
.,TRBV20-1,TRBJ1-5,.,TGCAGTGCTAGAGGAGGTCAGCCCCAGCATTTT,CSARGGQPQHF
.,TRBV28,TRBJ2-7,.,TGTGCCAGCAGTTTACTAGGTGAACGCTACGAGCAGTACTTC,CASSLLGERYEQYF
.,TRBV2,TRBJ2-3,TRBD2,TGTGCCAGCAGTTCCGGACTAGCGGAAAGCACAGATACGCAGTATTTT,CASSSGLAESTDTQYF
.,TRBV4-1,TRBJ1-3,TRBD1,TGCGCCAGCAGCCAGGGACAGTCCTCTGGAAACACCATATATTTT,CASSQGQSSGNTIYF
.,TRBV7-7,TRBJ2-3,.,TGTGCTAGCAGTATAGGCCTCTCCCTCACAGATACGCAGTATTTT,CASSIGLSLTDTQYF
few,TRBV10-3,TRBJ2-7,TRBD2,TGTGCCTCCAAGACTAGCGGGGGAACCTACGAGCAGTACTTC,CASKTSGGTYEQYF
.,TRBV27,TRBJ1-2,.,TGTGCCAGCAGTTTATTTGCAGGGGACTATGGCTACACCTTC,CASSLFAGDYGYTF
.,TRBV29-1,TRBJ2-7,.,TGCAGCGTCGAATTCGATGGCTACGAGCAGTACTTC,CSVEFDGYEQYF
.,TRBV6-1,TRBJ2-3,.,TGTGCCAGCAGTCTGGACACAGATACGCAGTATTTT,CASSLDTDTQYF
.,TRBV11-2,TRBJ2-7,.,TGTGCCAGCAGCTTGGGCAGGGGAGGATACGAGCAGTACTTC,CASSLGRGGYEQYF
.,TRBV15,TRBJ1-1,TRBD1,TGTGCCACCAGCAGGGGACAGGGAGGGACTGAAGCTTTCTTT,CATSRGQGGTEAFF
.,TRBV2,TRBJ2-3,TRBD2,TGTGCCAGCTGCCAGCGGGGGGGGGATACGCAGTATTTT,CASCQRGGDTQYF
.,TRBV4-2,TRBJ2-2,.,TGTGCCAGCAGTCCTTCGTCCGGGGAGCTGTTTTTT,CASSPSSGELFF
few,TRBV5-4,TRBJ2-7,.,TGTGCCAGCAGCTCAGGATCCCTGAGCTCCTACGAGCAGTACTTC,CASSSGSLSSYEQYF
.,TRBV6-5,TRBJ2-4,.,TGTGCCAGCAGTTACGATTTAGCCAAAAACATTCAGTACTTC,CASSYDLAKNIQYF
.,TRBV27,TRBJ2-3,TRBD2,TGTGCCAGCAGTTCCCGGGGGGGGGACACAGATACGCAGTATTTT,CASSSRGGDTDTQYF
.,TRBV30,TRBJ2-1,.,TGTGCCTGGAGTGTAGGAGGGCCAGGCGTGCAGTTCTTC,CAWSVGGPGVQFF
.,TRBV5-1,TRBJ2-1,.,TGCGCCAGCAGCTTGGAGCCCGCCCGGGGCTGGGACGTCAGGGTAACCGATGAGCAGTTCTTC,CASSLEPARGWDVRVTDEQFF
.,TRBV15,TRBJ1-2,.,TGTGCCACCAGCAGAGGGGGGGGCCTCTATGGCTACACCTTC,CATSRGGGLYGYTF
.,TRBV5-1,TRBJ2-1,.,TGCGCCAGCAGCTTGTTAGGAGCGGTCACCTACAATGAGCAGTTCTTC,CASSLLGAVTYNEQFF
.,TRBV28,TRBJ2-7,.,TGTGCCAGCGCGACAGGTCTAGGCGAGCAGTACTTC,CASATGLGEQYF
once,TRBV5-6,TRBJ2-3,TRBD2,TGTGCCAGCAGCGCGAGACTAGCGGGGGGACGCACAGATACGCAGTATTTT,CASSARLAGGRTDTQYF
.,TRBV10-3,TRBJ2-5,TRBD2,TGTGCCATCAGTGCTAGCGGGGGGGCCATGGAGACCCAGTACTTC,CAISASGGAMETQYF
.,TRBV5-1,TRBJ1-4,.,TGCGCCAGCAGCTTGGGTTCTCCTAATGAAAAACTGTTTTTT,CASSLGSPNEKLFF
.,TRBV7-3,TRBJ2-1,.,TGTGCCAGCAGCCCCCGGGATTTCTACAATGAGCAGTTCTTC,CASSPRDFYNEQFF
.,TRBV18,TRBJ1-5,TRBD1,TGTGCCAGCTCATCCGACAGGGATCAGCCCCAGCATTTT,CASSSDRDQPQHF
.,TRBV5-1,TRBJ2-3,.,TGCGCCAGCAGCTTGGATGGGCGCAGGGGTACATCAGATACGCAGTATTTT,CASSLDGRRGTSDTQYF
.,TRBV5-6,TRBJ1-5,.,TGTGCCAGCAGTATGGAGCAGCGTCAGCCCCAGCATTTT,CASSMEQRQPQHF
.,TRBV28,TRBJ2-1,.,TGTGCCAGTCGGGGTAGCTCCTACAATGAGCAGTTCTTC,CASRGSSYNEQFF
.,TRBV5-4,TRBJ2-1,.,TGTGCCAGCAGCTGGGGGGGACAGGCAAACCCTTACAATGAGCAGTTCTTC,CASSWGGQANPYNEQFF
.,TRBV29-1,TRBJ1-1,.,TGCAGCACGGGGGGGATTGAAGCTTTCTTT,CSTGGIEAFF
.,TRBV6-6,TRBJ1-2,.,TGTGCCAGCAGTTACGGGGAACCTAACTATGGCTACACCTTC,CASSYGEPNYGYTF
.,TRBV7-9,TRBJ2-3,TRBD2,TGTGCCAGCAGCCCGCCGGGAGGGATCGGTACGCAGTATTTT,CASSPPGGIGTQYF
.,TRBV11-2,TRBJ2-7,TRBD2,TGTGCCAGCAGCTTAGAGAGCGGGAGTTTCTGGGAGCAGTACTTC,CASSLESGSFWEQYF
.,TRBV5-6,TRBJ2-3,.,TGTGCCAGCAGCTTGGGGCCGGTTAGCACAGATACGCAGTATTTT,CASSLGPVSTDTQYF
.,TRBV29-1,TRBJ2-1,.,TGCAGCGTTGAATTTCGGAATGAGCAGTTCTTC,CSVEFRNEQFF
.,TRBV6-5,TRBJ1-4,.,TGTGCCAGCAGTTACATCTCAGGGGAAAAACTGTTTTTT,CASSYISGEKLFF
.,TRBV19,TRBJ2-2,.,TGTGCCAGCCCCAATACTAACACCGGGGAGCTGTTTTTT,CASPNTNTGELFF
.,TRBV5-1,TRBJ2-6,.,TGCGCCAGCAGCTTAACAGGGAGCTCTGGGGCCAACGTCCTGACTTTC,CASSLTGSSGANVLTF
.,TRBV18,TRBJ2-3,TRBD2,TGTGCCAGCTCACCACTCGGGACTAGCGTGTCTAGCACAGATACGCAGTATTTT,CASSPLGTSVSSTDTQYF
.,TRBV5-1,TRBJ2-1,TRBD2,TGCGCCAGCACCGACGCGGGAGACTCCCACAATGAGCAGTTCTTC,CASTDAGDSHNEQFF
.,TRBV2,TRBJ2-2,TRBD1,TGTGCCAGCAGTGAAGCCAGGGGGCTTGCCGGGGAGCTGTTTTTT,CASSEARGLAGELFF
.,TRBV5-1,TRBJ2-7,.,TGCGCCAGCAGCTTGAGGTCGAGACTGAATAGCTACGAGCAGTACTTC,CASSLRSRLNSYEQYF
.,TRBV27,TRBJ2-7,TRBD1,TGTGCCAGCAGTGCGACAGGGGACCCCTACGAGCAGTACTTC,CASSATGDPYEQYF